The T cell receptor beta chain described here comes from a study of beta chain features in type 1 diabetes. Study overall: Over all samples combined, more than 90,000,000 sorted cells were examined. Study observations and caveats: Researchers report that Type 1 diabetes patients had moderately but significantly shorter TCRB CDR3s across all four CD4+ subsets.

As for this clone: Antigen specificity is unknown.

Every isolated RNA sample was fully reverse transcribed, so sequencing captured expressed TCRB transcripts. Sequenced by immunoSEQ multiplex PCR; TCRdb stores in-frame clones only, minus some. The repertoire has roughly 730,000 clones, around 15% of them found once; the top ten carry approximately 0.022%. The CDR3 totals 13 residues. The ends lost 5 bases at V and 8 bases at J; junction bases unmatched: 8. Germline-derived CDR1 and CDR2 are SEHNR and FQNEAQ (reference sequence). This sequence was found in a man between 18 and 35 years old with type 1 diabetes. Sequenced: naive CD4+ T cells from blood. This chain links TRBV7-9 with TRBJ1-2; TRBD1 matches at 7 bases. As DNA, the CDR3 is TGTGCCAGCAGCCAGGGGGACGGTGGCGGCTACACCTTC. Translating it yields CASSQGDGGGYTF.